The 21 T cell receptor beta chains presented below share a single source sample, sequenced in a study of cytomegalovirus exposure and HLA in healthy donors. Use of 60 Vbeta and 13 Jbeta primers characterized the PCR. Generated by immunoSEQ multiplex PCR, the TCRdb table keeps only in-frame clones and is missing some. Of around 120,000 clones listed, about 75% are singletons. The source material was PBMCs. These receptor sequences come from a man in his 60s in good health and CMV-seropositive.

This clone has just a few counts. The chain links TRBV2 to TRBJ1-5; 7 bases are shared with TRBD1. CDR1 and CDR2 from the germline V gene are SNHLY and FYNNEI. V lost 4 bases and J lost 4; bases outside the gene matches: 4. The CDR3 spans 14 residues. The CDR3 loop reads CASSGGTANQPQHF. The CDR3 region has the DNA TGTGCCAGCAGTGGGGGGACAGCTAATCAGCCCCAGCATTTT.

The chain has TRBV27 and TRBJ1-4, with no clear D. Germline loops: CDR1 MNHEY, CDR2 SMNVEV (reference sequence). Trimming took 3 bases from V and 12 from J, leaving 14 bases between them. The CDR3 has 13 residues. The CDR3 bases are TGTGCCAGCAGTTTCTCCGCCAGGCGAGAACTGTTTTTT. Translated: CASSFSARRELFF.

In this sample, this clone turned up a few times. The chain recombines TRBV7-9 with TRBJ1-2; 9 bases line up with TRBD1. Germline CDR1 reads SEHNR; CDR2 reads FQNEAQ (reference sequence). The CDR3 covers 15 residues. The V gene end was trimmed by 6 bases and the J gene end by 0 bases; junction bases not matched to a gene: 5. In nucleotides, the CDR3 is TGTGCCAGCAGAGGACAGGGGATTACTAACTATGGCTACACCTTC. This encodes CASRGQGITNYGYTF. Full variable domain (outside the CDR3, taken from reference TRBV7-9 and TRBJ1-2): DTGVSQNPRHKITKRGQNVTFRCDPISEHNRLYWYRQTLGQGPEFLTYFQNEAQLEKSRLLSDRFSAERPKGSFSTLEIQRTEQGDSAMYLCASRGQGITNYGYTFGSGTRLTVV.

Written as DNA, the CDR3 is TGTGCCAGCAGTGGGTCCGGGGGGAACTATGGCTACACCTTC. The encoded protein is CASSGSGGNYGYTF. The genes are TRBV2 and TRBJ1-2, with a possible D match to TRBD1 (5 bases). CDR3 length equals 14 residues. CDR1 is SNHLY, CDR2 FYNNEI, per germline. Trimming left V 4 bases short and J 2 bases short, with 11 bases between. The full variable domain, completed using reference TRBV2 and TRBJ1-2, is EPEVTQTPSHQVTQMGQEVILRCVPISNHLYFYWYRQILGQKVEFLVSFYNNEISEKSEIFDDQFSVERPDGSNFTLKIRSTKLEDSAMYFCASSGSGGNYGYTFGSGTRLTVV.

In its sample, this clone was seen a few times. The chain combines TRBV9 with TRBJ1-2; D perhaps matches TRBD1 (5 bases). The V gene's germline CDR1 is SGDLS and CDR2 YYNGEE. The CDR3 covers 14 residues. The V and J ends lost 3 bases and 4 bases respectively, with 13 bases between them. This chain's CDR3 is CASSDVGGGYGYTF. The CDR3 DNA is TGTGCCAGCAGCGACGTGGGGGGAGGCTATGGCTACACCTTC.

The chain uses TRBV6-5 and TRBJ1-2, with D tentatively TRBD1 (6 bases). CDR1 is MNHEY, CDR2 SVGAGI, per germline. The CDR3 covers 12 residues. Trimming took off 0 bases at V and 13 bases at J, with 12 bases between the two ends. CDR3 DNA sequence: TGTGCCAGCAGTTACTCCCCAGGGGCCTCCACCTTC. This codes for CASSYSPGASTF.

This sequence joins TRBV13 and TRBJ2-7; D is possibly TRBD1 (5 bases). CDR1 and CDR2 (germline): PRHDT, FYEKMQ (reference sequence). Trimming took off 3 bases at V and 3 bases at J, with 9 bases between the two ends. This CDR3 contains 13 residues. This chain's CDR3 is CASSLVDSYEQYF. CDR3 sequence (DNA): TGTGCCAGCAGCTTGGTTGACAGCTACGAGCAGTACTTC.

The chain joins TRBV9 to TRBJ1-5, with TRBD1 identical over 9 bases. CDR1 SGDLS and CDR2 YYNGEE come from the germline V gene. The junction had 5 bases not matched to a gene; V was cut back by 3 bases and J by 7 bases. CDR3 size: 14 residues. CDR3 DNA sequence: TGTGCCAGCAGCGACAGGGGGCAAGGACAGCCCCAGCATTTT. Amino acid sequence: CASSDRGQGQPQHF.

This rearrangement joins TRBV5-4 to TRBJ2-5, with D possibly TRBD1 on 6 matching bases. CDR1 and CDR2 (germline): SGHNT, YYREEE (reference sequence). This CDR3 comprises 14 residues. Trimming took off 2 bases at V and 1 base at J, with 9 bases between the two ends. CDR3 nucleotides: TGTGCCAGCAGCTTAAAGGACAGCCAAGAGACCCAGTACTTC. Translation gives CASSLKDSQETQYF.

The V call is TRBV5-1, the J call TRBJ1-6, with D perhaps TRBD1 (5 bases). The germline CDR1 and CDR2 sequences are SGHRS and YFSETQ. This CDR3 spans 16 amino acids. V was trimmed by 0 bases and J by 9 bases, leaving 16 bases between them. CDR3 nucleotide sequence: TGCGCCAGCAGCTTGGGTAGCAGGGAACGGATTTCACCCCTCCACTTT. Protein: CASSLGSRERISPLHF.

V usage is TRBV5-5 and J usage is TRBJ2-2; D is possibly TRBD2 (7 bases). The CDR3 spans 17 residues. V dropped 3 bases and J dropped 2 bases, with 17 bases sitting between them. Per the germline V gene, CDR1 is SGHKS and CDR2 is YYEKEE (reference sequence). The CDR3 region is CASSSPSAGANTGELFF. The CDR3 DNA reads as TGTGCCAGCAGCTCTCCAAGTGCGGGGGCCAACACCGGGGAGCTGTTTTTT.

The J gene is TRBJ2-1, the V gene TRBV9; TRBD1 aligns across 10 bases. CDR1 SGDLS and CDR2 YYNGEE come from the germline V gene. This CDR3 comprises 15 residues. Trimming removed 4 bases from V and 2 bases from J; junction bases left unmatched: 3. The CDR3 DNA reads TGTGCCAGCAGCTTCGGACAGGGGGCCTACAATGAGCAGTTCTTC. Encoded protein: CASSFGQGAYNEQFF.

J is TRBJ1-1 and V is TRBV29-1; TRBD1 matches at 9 bases. The CDR3 length is 14 residues. CDR1 is SQVTM, CDR2 ANQGSEA, per germline. V lost 6 bases to trimming and J lost 5 bases; unmatched junction nucleotides: 10. The CDR3 protein is CSVGRDRVETEAFF. The CDR3 DNA sequence: TGCAGCGTGGGGAGGGACAGGGTGGAAACTGAAGCTTTCTTT.

The gene calls are TRBV27 and TRBJ2-7; D might be TRBD1 (6 bases). The V gene's germline CDR1 is MNHEY and CDR2 SMNVEV (reference sequence). The CDR3 consists of 15 residues. Trimming left V 4 bases short and J 6 bases short, with 19 bases between. The CDR3 spells CASSSLGQGSREQYF. The CDR3 DNA reads as TGTGCCAGCAGTTCTCTGGGGCAGGGGAGTCGCGAGCAGTACTTC.

The chain uses TRBV7-6 and TRBJ2-7; 8 bases match TRBD2. The V and J ends lost 5 bases and 6 bases, in that order; junction bases with no gene match: 15. Germline V gene lookup returns CDR1 SGHVS and CDR2 FNYEAQ. The CDR3 is 16 amino acids. The CDR3 region is CASSQGWGAGVGEQYF. The CDR3 DNA follows: TGTGCCAGCAGCCAGGGTTGGGGAGCGGGAGTGGGCGAGCAGTACTTC.

Remarks on this clone: A junction end diverges from the germline sequence, so it may reflect a read error. The chain couples TRBV7-9 to TRBJ1-2, with D possibly matching TRBD1 (6 bases). This CDR3 region has 13 residues. The germline V gene has CDR1 SEHNR and CDR2 FQNEAQ (reference sequence). This chain's CDR3 is CSSSFGQIYGYTF. CDR3 nucleotides: TGTTCCAGCAGCTTCGGACAGATCTATGGCTACACCTTC.

This chain links TRBV9 with TRBJ2-3; TRBD2 agrees at 9 bases. This CDR3 has 15 residues. The trim removed 0 bases at V and 8 bases at J, leaving 7 bases unmatched. Germline V CDR1 and CDR2: SGDLS, YYNGEE. CDR3 nucleotides: TGTGCCAGCAGCGTAGAGGGGCGGGAGGGGGGTACGCAGTATTTT. This sequence encodes CASSVEGREGGTQYF.

The chain links TRBV5-1 to TRBJ1-1, with unresolved D. The CDR3 has 13 amino acids. Germline-derived CDR1 and CDR2 are SGHRS and YFSETQ. The V and J ends lost 6 bases and 1 base respectively, with 10 bases between them. The CDR3 DNA sequence: TGCGCCAGCAAACCGGAGGGGAACACTGAAGCTTTCTTT. Translation: CASKPEGNTEAFF. Complete variable domain (other parts from reference TRBV5-1 and TRBJ1-1): KAGVTQTPRYLIKTRGQQVTLSCSPISGHRSVSWYQQTPGQGLQFLFEYFSETQRNKGNFPGRFSGRQFSNSRSEMNVSTLELGDSALYLCASKPEGNTEAFFGQGTRLTVV.

In its sample, this clone was seen a few times. The CDR3 region is CASSLGRGRGAKNIQYF. CDR3 bases: TGTGCCAGCAGCTTGGGTAGGGGGCGCGGAGCCAAAAACATTCAGTACTTC. V usage is TRBV5-6 and J usage is TRBJ2-4, with TRBD1 matching 7 bases. With V trimmed by 0 bases and J by 0 bases, 6 bases remained unmatched. CDR1 is SGHDT and CDR2 is YYEEEE in the germline V gene. This CDR3 spans 17 amino acids. The complete variable domain, with remaining parts taken from reference TRBV5-6 and TRBJ2-4, reads DAGVTQSPTHLIKTRGQQVTLRCSPKSGHDTVSWYQQALGQGPQFIFQYYEEEERQRGNFPDRFSGHQFPNYSSELNVNALLLGDSALYLCASSLGRGRGAKNIQYFGAGTRLSVL.

The chain couples TRBV5-5 to TRBJ1-1; no clear D gene. The CDR3 spans 14 residues. Between the trimmed V and J ends, which lost 0 bases and 1 base, there was a span of 7 bases. Germline lookup yields CDR1 SGHKS and CDR2 YYEKEE (reference sequence). CDR3: CASSLAGPNTEAFF. CDR3 bases: TGTGCCAGCAGCTTGGCCGGTCCGAACACTGAAGCTTTCTTT.

This clone was recorded once. The rearrangement links TRBV6-5 to TRBJ1-1, with no clear D. This CDR3 is built from 12 residues. From germline, CDR1 is MNHEY and CDR2 SVGAGI. The V end lost 7 bases, the J end lost 7 bases, and 13 bases lay between the germline ends. CDR3 sequence reads: CASTSTLYEAFF. CDR3 coding DNA: TGTGCCAGCACCTCGACTCTTTATGAAGCTTTCTTT.